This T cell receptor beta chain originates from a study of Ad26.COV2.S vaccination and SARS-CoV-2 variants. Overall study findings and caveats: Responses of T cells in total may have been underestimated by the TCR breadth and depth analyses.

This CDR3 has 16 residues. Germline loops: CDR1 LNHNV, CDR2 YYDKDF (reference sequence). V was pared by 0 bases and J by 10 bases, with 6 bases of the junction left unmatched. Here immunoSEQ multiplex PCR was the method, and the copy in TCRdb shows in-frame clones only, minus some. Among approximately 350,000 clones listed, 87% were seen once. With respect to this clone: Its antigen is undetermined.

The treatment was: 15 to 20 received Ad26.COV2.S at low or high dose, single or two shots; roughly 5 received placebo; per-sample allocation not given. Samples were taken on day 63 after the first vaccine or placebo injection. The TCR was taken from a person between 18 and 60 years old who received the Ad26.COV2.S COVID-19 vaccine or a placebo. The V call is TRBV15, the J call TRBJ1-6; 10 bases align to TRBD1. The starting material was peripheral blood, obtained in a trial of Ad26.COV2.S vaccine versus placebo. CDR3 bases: TGTGCCACCAGCAGAGATTCGACAGGGGGCTGGTCACCCCTCCACTTT. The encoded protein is CATSRDSTGGWSPLHF.